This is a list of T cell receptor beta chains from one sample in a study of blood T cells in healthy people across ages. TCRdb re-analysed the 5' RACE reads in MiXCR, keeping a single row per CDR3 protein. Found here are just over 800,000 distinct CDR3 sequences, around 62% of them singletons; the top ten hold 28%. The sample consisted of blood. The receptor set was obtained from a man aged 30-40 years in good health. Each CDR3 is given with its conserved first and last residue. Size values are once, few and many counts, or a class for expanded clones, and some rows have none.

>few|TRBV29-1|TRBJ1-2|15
CSVRGRGHQDYGYTF
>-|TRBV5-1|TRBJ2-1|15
CASSLEGQGGDEQFF
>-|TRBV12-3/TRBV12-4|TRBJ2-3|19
CASSLRGLAGGPSTDTQYF
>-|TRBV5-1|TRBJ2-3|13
CASSAAVEDTQYF
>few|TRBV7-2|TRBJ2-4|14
CASSLDPRINIQYF
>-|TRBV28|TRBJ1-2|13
CASSPPGRSGYTF
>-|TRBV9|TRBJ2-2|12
CASSVDGGELFF
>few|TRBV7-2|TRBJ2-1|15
CASSLSPGGYNEQFF
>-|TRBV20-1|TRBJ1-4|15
CSASKVLADNEKLFF
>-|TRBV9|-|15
CASSGQGQGSYEQYF
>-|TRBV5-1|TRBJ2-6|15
CASSSMESGANVLTF
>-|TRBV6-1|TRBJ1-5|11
CASKENQPQHF
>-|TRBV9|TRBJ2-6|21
CASSGPRSGQGGFSGANVLTF
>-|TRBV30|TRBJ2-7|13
CAWSGINSYEQYF
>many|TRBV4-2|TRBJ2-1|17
CASSREAGALAYNEQFF
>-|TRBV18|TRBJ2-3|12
CASSPYADTQYF